This T cell receptor (beta chain) appears in the sequencing data of a study of STAT3 mutations in large granular lymphocyte leukemia. Study information: More than half of T-LGLL patients received immunosuppressive therapy.

V lost 0 bases and J 9 bases, leaving 7 bases between the germline ends. This CDR3 is built from 12 residues. The germline gives CDR1 SGDLS, CDR2 YYNGEE. Study-level findings and limits: In some patients, a small highly pathogenic clone possibly went undetected. In about 35% of the 18 patients, new TCR clonotypes emerged after therapy. In T-cell large granular lymphocyte leukemia, about half of patients showed multiple immunodominant subclonotypes.

About this clone itself: What it binds is not known.

Assay: immunoSEQ multiplex PCR; the TCRdb copy retains only in-frame clones and omits some. Here the sample spans about 24,000 clones, 94% being singletons. Sample: peripheral blood mononuclear cells. This clonotype was sampled from a man aged 35-49 years with T-cell large granular lymphocyte leukemia. Some clones in this sample may be carry-over from other donors' samples. The rearrangement links TRBV9 to TRBJ2-1; D uncertain. CDR3 loop: CASSVDHGEQFF. In nucleotides, the CDR3 is TGTGCCAGCAGCGTAGATCACGGTGAGCAGTTCTTC.